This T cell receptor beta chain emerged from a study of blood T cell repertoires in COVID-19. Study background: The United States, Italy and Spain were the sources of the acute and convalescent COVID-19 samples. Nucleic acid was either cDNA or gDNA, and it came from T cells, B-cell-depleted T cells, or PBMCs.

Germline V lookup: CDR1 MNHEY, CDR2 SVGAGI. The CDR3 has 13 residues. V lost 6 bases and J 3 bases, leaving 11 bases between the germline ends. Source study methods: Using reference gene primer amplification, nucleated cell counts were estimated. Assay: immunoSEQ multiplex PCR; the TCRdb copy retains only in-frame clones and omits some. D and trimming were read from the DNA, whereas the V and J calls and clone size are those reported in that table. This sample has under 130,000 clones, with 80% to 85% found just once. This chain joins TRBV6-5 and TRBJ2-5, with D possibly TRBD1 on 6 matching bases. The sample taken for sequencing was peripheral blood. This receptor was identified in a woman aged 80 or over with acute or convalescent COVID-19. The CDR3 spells CASRPNREETQYF. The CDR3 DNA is TGTGCCAGCAGACCAAACAGGGAAGAGACCCAGTACTTC.